Sequencing of this T cell receptor beta chain was carried out in a study of technical replicates of blood from a handful of donors. Looked up from germline, CDR1 is SSHAT and CDR2 is FNYEAQ (reference sequence). The CDR3 is 14 residues long. On this clone: The junction departs from germline at one end; a sequencing error may be responsible.

Using immunoSEQ multiplex PCR, the repertoire was profiled, and TCRdb retains in-frame clones only, with some absent. This table has 85,000 to 95,000 clones, 96% appearing once. This TCR was recovered from a human donor in good health. Sequenced: T cells isolated from PBMCs. The rearrangement links TRBV7-7 to TRBJ2-1, with D maybe TRBD1 (6 bases). This chain's CDR3 is CASSLAGRGNEQFF. The CDR3 DNA reads as TGTGCTAGCAGCTTAGCTGGCAGGGGCAATGAGCAGTTCTTC.